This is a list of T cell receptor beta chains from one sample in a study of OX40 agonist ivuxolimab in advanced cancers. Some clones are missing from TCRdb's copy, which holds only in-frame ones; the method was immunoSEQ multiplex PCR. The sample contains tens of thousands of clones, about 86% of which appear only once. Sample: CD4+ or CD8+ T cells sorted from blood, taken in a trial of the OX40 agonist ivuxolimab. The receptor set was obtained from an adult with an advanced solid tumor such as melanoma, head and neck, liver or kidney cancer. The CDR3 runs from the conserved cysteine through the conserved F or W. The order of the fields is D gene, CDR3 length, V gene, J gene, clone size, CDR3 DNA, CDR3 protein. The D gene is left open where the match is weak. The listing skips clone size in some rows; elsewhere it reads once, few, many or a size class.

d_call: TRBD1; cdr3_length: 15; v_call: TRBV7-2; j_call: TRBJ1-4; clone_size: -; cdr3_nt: TGTGCCAGCAGCTCCTTCGGACAGGTTGAAGAAAAACTGTTTTTT; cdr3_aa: CASSSFGQVEEKLFF
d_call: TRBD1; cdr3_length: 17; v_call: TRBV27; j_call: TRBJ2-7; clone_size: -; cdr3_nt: TGTGCCACGAGTGCCGGGACAGGGGGCGGCGGAGGGTACGAGCAGTACTTC; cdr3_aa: CATSAGTGGGGGYEQYF
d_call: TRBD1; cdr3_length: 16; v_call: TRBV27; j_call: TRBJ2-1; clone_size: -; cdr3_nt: TGTGCCAGCAGCCTAAAGACAGGGGCGACCGACAATGAGCAGTTCTTC; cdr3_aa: CASSLKTGATDNEQFF
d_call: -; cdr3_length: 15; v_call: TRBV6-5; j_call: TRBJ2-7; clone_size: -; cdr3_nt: TGTGCCAGCAGCCGGACTGGGCGGGACTCCTACGAGCAGTACTTC; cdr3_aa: CASSRTGRDSYEQYF
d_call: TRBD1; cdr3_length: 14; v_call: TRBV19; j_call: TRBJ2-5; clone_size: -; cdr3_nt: TGTGCCAGTAGTTTCAGGGGGCAAAAAGAGACCCAGTACTTC; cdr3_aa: CASSFRGQKETQYF
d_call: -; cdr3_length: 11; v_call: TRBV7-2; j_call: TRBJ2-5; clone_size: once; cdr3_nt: TGTGCCAGCAGCCAAAAAGAGACCCAGTACTTC; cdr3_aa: CASSQKETQYF
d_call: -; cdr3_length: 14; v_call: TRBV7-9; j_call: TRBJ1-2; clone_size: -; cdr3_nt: TGTGCCAGCAGCTTATCGAGGGGGAACTATGGCTACACCTTC; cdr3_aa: CASSLSRGNYGYTF
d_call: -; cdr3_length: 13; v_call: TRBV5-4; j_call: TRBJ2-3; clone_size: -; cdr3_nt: TGTGCCAGCAGCTTGGTTGGGTCAGATACGCAGTATTTT; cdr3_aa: CASSLVGSDTQYF
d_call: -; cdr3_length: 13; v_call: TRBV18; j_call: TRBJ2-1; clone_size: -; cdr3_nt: TGTGCCAGCTCACCGCCCGGTGGGGGTGAGCAGTTCTTC; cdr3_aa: CASSPPGGGEQFF
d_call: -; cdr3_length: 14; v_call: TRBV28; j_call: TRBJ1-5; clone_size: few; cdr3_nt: TGTGCCAGCAGTTTAGGGCAGAGCAATCAGCCCCAGCATTTT; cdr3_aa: CASSLGQSNQPQHF
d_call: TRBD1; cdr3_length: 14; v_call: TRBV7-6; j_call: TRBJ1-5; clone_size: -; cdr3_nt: TGTGCCAGCAGCTTAGGGACAGGGGACCAGCCCCAGCATTTT; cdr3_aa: CASSLGTGDQPQHF
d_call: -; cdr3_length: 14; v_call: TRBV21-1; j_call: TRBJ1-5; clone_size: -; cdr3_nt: TGTGCCAGCAGCTCCCGGGACAGGCAGAAGCCCCAGCATTTT; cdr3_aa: CASSSRDRQKPQHF
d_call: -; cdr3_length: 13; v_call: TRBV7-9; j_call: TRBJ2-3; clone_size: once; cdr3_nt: TGTGCCAGCAGCCCCTCTAGCCCAGATACGCAGTATTTT; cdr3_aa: CASSPSSPDTQYF
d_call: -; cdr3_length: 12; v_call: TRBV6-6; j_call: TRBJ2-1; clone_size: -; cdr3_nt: TGTGCCAGCGGCGGGACCCACAATGAGCAGTTCTTC; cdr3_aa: CASGGTHNEQFF
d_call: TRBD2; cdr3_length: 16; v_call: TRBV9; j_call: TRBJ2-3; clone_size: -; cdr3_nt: TGTGCCAGCAACCGTATGACTAGCGGGGGTACAGATACGCAGTATTTT; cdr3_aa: CASNRMTSGGTDTQYF
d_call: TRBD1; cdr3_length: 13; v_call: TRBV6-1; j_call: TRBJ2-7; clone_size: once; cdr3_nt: TGTGCCAGCCAAGAGGGACAGTTCTACGAGCAGTACTTC; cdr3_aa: CASQEGQFYEQYF
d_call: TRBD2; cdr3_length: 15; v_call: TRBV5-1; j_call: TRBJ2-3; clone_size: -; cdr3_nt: TGCGCCAGCAGCCCAACTAGCGGAAGCACAGATACGCAGTATTTT; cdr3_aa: CASSPTSGSTDTQYF
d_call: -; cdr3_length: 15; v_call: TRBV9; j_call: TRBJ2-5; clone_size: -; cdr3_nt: TGTGCCAGCAGCGTAGGTCAGGGACTTCAAGAGACCCAGTACTTC; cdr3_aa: CASSVGQGLQETQYF
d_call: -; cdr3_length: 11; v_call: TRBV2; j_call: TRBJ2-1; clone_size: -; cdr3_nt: TGTGCCAGCAGTGAATACAATGAGCAGTTCTTC; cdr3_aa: CASSEYNEQFF
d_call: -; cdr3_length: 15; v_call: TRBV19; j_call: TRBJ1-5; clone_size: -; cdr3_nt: TGTGCCAGTACCCGGGCAGGGTTCGGGAATCAGCCCCAGCATTTT; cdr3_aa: CASTRAGFGNQPQHF
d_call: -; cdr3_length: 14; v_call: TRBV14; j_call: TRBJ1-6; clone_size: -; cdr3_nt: TGTGCCAGCAGCGGTGGACTGTTGCTTAGGGCCCTCCACTTT; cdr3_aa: CASSGGLLLRALHF